The 17 T cell receptor beta chains reported below all come from one sample, sequenced in a study of tissue T cells after allogeneic stem cell transplantation. The table came from immunoSEQ multiplex PCR; TCRdb's copy has only in-frame clones and leaves some out. The data contain about 28,000 clones, over 75% of them singletons. Source: blood, taken before transplantation. These receptors came from a woman aged 18-50 years who later had graft-versus-host disease after an allogeneic stem cell transplant.

V gene TRBV6-4 combines with J gene TRBJ2-1, with TRBD1 matching over 7 bases. V was pared by 0 bases and J by 3 bases, with 5 bases of the junction left unmatched. Germline loops: CDR1 MRHNA, CDR2 SNTAGT. The CDR3 is 16 residues long. CDR3 sequence reads: CASSDSKQGDYNEQFF. DNA for the CDR3: TGTGCCAGCAGTGACTCGAAGCAGGGGGACTACAATGAGCAGTTCTTC.

This chain uses TRBV7-2 with TRBJ1-1; D remains unclear. This CDR3 has 16 amino acids. The V gene's germline CDR1 is SGHTA and CDR2 FQGNSA. V was pared by 1 base and J by 5 bases, with 17 bases between. The CDR3 region is CASSLERASSGTEAFF. CDR3 bases: TGTGCCAGCAGCTTAGAACGAGCATCCTCGGGGACTGAAGCTTTCTTT.

DNA for the CDR3: TGCAGTGCTAGTACAGGCCAGAATCAGCCCCAGCATTTT. Protein sequence: CSASTGQNQPQHF. V is TRBV20-1 and J is TRBJ1-5; D might be TRBD1 (5 bases). Trimming pared 3 bases from V and 4 bases from J, leaving 10 bases between. The CDR3 has 13 amino acids. Germline V gives CDR1 DFQATT, CDR2 SNEGSKA (reference sequence).

V and J are TRBV5-1 and TRBJ1-5; D is uncertain. In germline, CDR1 is SGHRS, CDR2 YFSETQ. The length of the CDR3 is 14 residues. With 0 bases removed from V and 6 bases from J, the gap between germline ends came to 10 bases. CDR3 bases: TGCGCCAGCAGCTTGGAGCCAGGCGGTCAGCCCCAGCATTTT. Protein product: CASSLEPGGQPQHF.

This chain connects TRBV27 to TRBJ1-6; D call uncertain. Looked up from germline, CDR1 is MNHEY and CDR2 is SMNVEV (reference sequence). This CDR3 contains 14 residues. The V and J ends lost 3 bases and 8 bases respectively, with 11 bases between them. The CDR3 DNA is TGTGCCAGCAGTTTGGGTCAGAATTATTCACCCCTCCACTTT. Its translation: CASSLGQNYSPLHF.

The chain recombines TRBV18 with TRBJ1-3; 9 nucleotides match TRBD1. Trimming at V came to 6 bases and at J to 0 bases, leaving 6 bases not matched to a gene. This CDR3 comprises 16 residues. Germline loops: CDR1 KGHSH, CDR2 LQKENI. The CDR3 sequence is CASSSGTGNSGNTIYF. CDR3 DNA: TGTGCCAGCTCGTCCGGGACAGGGAACTCTGGAAACACCATATATTTT.

The V and J genes are TRBV12-5 and TRBJ2-7; D not certain. Germline CDR1 LGHNT, CDR2 FRNRAP. CDR3 size: 11 residues. V was shortened by 2 bases and J by 6 bases, with 5 bases between the two germline ends. The CDR3 loop reads CASGLLSEQYF. The CDR3 DNA is TGTGCTAGTGGTTTGTTGAGCGAGCAGTACTTC.

The chain is built from TRBV29-1 and TRBJ2-5; 7 nucleotides agree with TRBD2. Germline CDR1 and CDR2: SQVTM and ANQGSEA. The CDR3 length is 13 residues. J gave up 4 bases and V 3 bases, and 5 bases lay outside the gene matches. Here the CDR3 reads CSVEGRARETQYF. In DNA form, the CDR3 reads TGCAGCGTTGAGGGGAGGGCAAGAGAGACCCAGTACTTC.

The chain couples TRBV5-1 to TRBJ2-1; 12 bases agree with TRBD2. The CDR3 covers 12 residues. V lost 4 bases to trimming and J lost 14 bases; unmatched junction nucleotides: 4. The germline gives CDR1 SGHRS, CDR2 YFSETQ. In DNA form, the CDR3 reads TGCGCCAGCAGCGCCCTAGCGGGGGGGGAGTTCTTC. Its protein product is CASSALAGGEFF.

J is TRBJ1-2 and V is TRBV6-5, with no clear D. Germline V lookup: CDR1 MNHEY, CDR2 SVGAGI. V was clipped by 0 bases and J by 4 bases, with 12 bases between them. CDR3 length: 15 residues. The CDR3 sequence: CASSYSKTYLYGYTF. CDR3 bases: TGTGCCAGCAGTTACTCGAAAACTTACCTCTATGGCTACACCTTC.

This chain links TRBV6-2 or TRBV6-3 with TRBJ2-3; D is unclear. The V gene's germline CDR1 is MNHEY and CDR2 SVGEGT. This CDR3 spans 17 amino acids. V lost 2 bases, J lost 2 bases, and 17 bases lay in between. CDR3 sequence: CASSYQQDPDPTDTQYF. For the CDR3, the DNA is TGTGCCAGCAGTTACCAACAAGATCCGGACCCCACAGATACGCAGTATTTT.

This chain connects TRBV2 to TRBJ1-1, with 9 bases fitting TRBD1. V gave up 7 bases and J gave up 1 base; unmatched junction bases: 4. CDR3 size: 14 residues. CDR1 SNHLY and CDR2 FYNNEI come from the germline V gene. In nucleotides, the CDR3 is TGTGCCAGCAATGGACAGGGGAAGAACACTGAAGCTTTCTTT. Translating gives CASNGQGKNTEAFF.

In DNA form, the CDR3 reads TGTGCCAGCAGTTTGGATCTAGCGGGGGGCACAGATACGCAGTATTTT. Its translation: CASSLDLAGGTDTQYF. The chain is built from TRBV28 and TRBJ2-3; 10 nucleotides align to TRBD2. The J segment lost 1 base and the V segment lost 3 bases, leaving 4 bases of the junction unmatched. Per the germline V gene, CDR1 is MDHEN and CDR2 is SYDVKM. The CDR3 has 16 amino acids.

This clone has just a few counts. J is TRBJ1-5 and V is TRBV6-2 or TRBV6-3; 7 nucleotides line up with TRBD1. Germline assignment: CDR1 MNHEY and CDR2 SVGEGT. CDR3 length equals 14 residues. V shed 4 bases, J shed 5 bases, and the junction held 5 bases outside the gene matches. The CDR3 DNA reads as TGTGCCAGCAGTTCGACAGGGTTCTATCAGCCCCAGCATTTT. Amino acid sequence: CASSSTGFYQPQHF.

CDR3 residues: CASSLQGAGANEKLFF. As DNA, the CDR3 is TGCGCCAGCAGCTTGCAGGGGGCCGGGGCTAATGAAAAACTGTTTTTT. V gene TRBV5-1 combines with J gene TRBJ1-4, with 8 bases aligning to TRBD1. Germline V CDR1 and CDR2: SGHRS, YFSETQ. With V trimmed by 1 base and J by 3 bases, 5 bases remained unmatched. The CDR3 totals 16 residues. Using reference TRBV5-1 and TRBJ1-4 for the parts outside the CDR3, the full variable domain is KAGVTQTPRYLIKTRGQQVTLSCSPISGHRSVSWYQQTPGQGLQFLFEYFSETQRNKGNFPGRFSGRQFSNSRSEMNVSTLELGDSALYLCASSLQGAGANEKLFFGSGTQLSVL.

The V and J genes are TRBV4-2 and TRBJ1-1; D not certain. Germline assignment: CDR1 LGHNA and CDR2 YNFKEQ. The CDR3 has 15 amino acids. The V end lost 1 base, the J end lost 6 bases, and 15 bases lay between the germline ends. CDR3 nucleotide sequence: TGTGCCAGCAGCCAAGTGACCTCCGAATTTCCTGAAGCTTTCTTT. This translates into CASSQVTSEFPEAFF.

A few counts support this clone. The V call is TRBV5-6, the J call TRBJ1-1, with D maybe TRBD1 (6 bases). Per the germline V gene, CDR1 is SGHDT and CDR2 is YYEEEE. Between the trimmed V and J ends, which lost 2 bases and 4 bases, there was a span of 15 bases. The CDR3 is made up of 15 amino acids. The CDR3 sequence is CASSFGRGGFTEAFF. For the CDR3, the DNA is TGTGCCAGCAGCTTTGGAAGAGGGGGGTTCACTGAAGCTTTCTTT.